Each of the 26 T cell receptor beta chains below was sequenced from the same sample in a study of molecular identifiers for immune sequencing clone quantification. TCRdb reanalysed the PCR reads using MiXCR and keeps one entry per CDR3 protein. The top ten hold approximately 0.83% of the sample, which has about 320,000 distinct CDR3 sequences, over 20% seen once. The source material was naive CD8+ T cells from blood, with Jurkat cell RNA spiked in. Subset in this sample: FACS-sorted CD8+CD4-CCR7+CD45RA+ naive T cells. These receptors all stem from a human donor in good health. Some libraries in this study had Jurkat cell RNA spiked in.

Concerning this clonotype itself: One base away lies a much larger clone, so this may be a sequencing read error. The genes are TRBV10-1 and TRBJ1-5; no clear D. Per germline, CDR1 WNHNN and CDR2 SYGVQD (reference sequence). Trimming stripped 6 bases from V and 5 bases from J, with 14 bases between. The CDR3 is 14 amino acids. The CDR3 protein is CASRRGDFHQPQHF. In nucleotides, the CDR3 is TGCGCCAGCAGGCGGGGTGATTTTCATCAGCCCCAGCATTTT.

The chain combines TRBV4-3 with TRBJ1-5; D remains ambiguous. The V end lost 0 bases, the J end lost 0 bases, and 6 bases lay between the germline ends. Germline V gene lookup returns CDR1 LGHNA and CDR2 YSLEER. This CDR3 comprises 15 residues. The CDR3 reads CASSQELGSNQPQHF. As DNA, the CDR3 is TGCGCCAGCAGCCAAGAATTAGGTAGCAATCAGCCCCAGCATTTT.

Comment on this clonotype: A single base separates this from a much larger clone, so it may be a read error. The chain links TRBV6-1 to TRBJ2-7; D gene unclear. Trimming pared 1 base from V and 2 bases from J, leaving 12 bases between. Per germline, CDR1 MNHNS and CDR2 SASEGT. The CDR3 consists of 15 residues. CDR3 protein: CASSEGSFTPYEQYF. CDR3 DNA sequence: TGTGCCAGCAGTGAAGGAAGCTTCACACCCTACGAGCAGTACTTC.

This clonotype showed up many times. The J gene is TRBJ1-2, the V gene TRBV5-1; unclear D gene. The CDR3 is 14 residues long. The germline CDR1 and CDR2 sequences are SGHRS and YFSETQ. Trimming removed 0 bases at V and 1 base at J, with 7 bases between. CDR3 amino acids: CASSLDIINYGYTF. CDR3 DNA sequence: TGCGCCAGCAGCTTGGACATTATTAACTATGGCTACACCTTC.

Regarding this clonotype: A read error may explain this, as a much larger clone is one base away. The chain has TRBV19 and TRBJ1-5; a possible D gene is TRBD2 (6 bases). Gene TRBJ2-3 matches the end of the DNA better, so the J call may be wrong. Germline V gives CDR1 LNHDA, CDR2 SQIVND (reference sequence). The CDR3 totals 15 residues. CDR3 amino acids: CASSIRFAGNQPQYF. As DNA, the CDR3 is TGTGCCAGTAGTATACGATTTGCGGGGAATCAGCCCCAGTATTTT.

The J gene is TRBJ2-2, the V gene TRBV3-1, with 11 nucleotides matching TRBD1. Germline loops: CDR1 LGHDT, CDR2 YNNKEL (reference sequence). V dropped 7 bases and J dropped 3; count of bases not matched to a gene: 4. This CDR3 is 15 amino acids long. CDR3 sequence (DNA): TGTGCCAGCAAAGGACAGGGGGCATACACCGGGGAGCTGTTTTTT. This translates into CASKGQGAYTGELFF. The full variable domain, its missing parts supplied by reference TRBV3-1 and TRBJ2-2, is DTAVSQTPKYLVTQMGNDKSIKCEQNLGHDTMYWYKQDSKKFLKIMFSYNNKELIINETVPNRFSPKSPDKAHLNLHINSLELGDSAVYFCASKGQGAYTGELFFGEGSRLTVL.

Concerning this clonotype: A much more abundant neighbour one base away suggests this may be a read error. J is TRBJ2-6 and V is TRBV7-9; D possibly corresponds to TRBD1 (5 bases). CDR1 is SEHNR, CDR2 FQNEAQ, per germline (reference sequence). The length of the CDR3 is 16 residues. As DNA, the CDR3 is TGTGCCAGCAGCCCACCCCTGGGCCCTGGGGCCAACGTCCTGTCTTTC. It is translated as CASSPPLGPGANVLSF.

The chain recombines TRBV7-6 with TRBJ2-1, with 13 bases identical to TRBD2. The V and J ends lost 4 bases and 7 bases, in that order; junction bases with no gene match: 4. This CDR3 has 15 residues. The germline V gene has CDR1 SGHVS and CDR2 FNYEAQ. CDR3 residues: CASSSLAGGQNEQFF. The CDR3 DNA reads TGTGCCAGCAGCTCACTAGCGGGGGGGCAGAATGAGCAGTTCTTC.

This clonotype has only a few counts. It is unclear where the CDR3 begins or ends on the DNA, so no DNA is shown, and the CDR3 is as TCRdb lists it. This chain connects TRBV27 to TRBJ2-7; the D call in the table, TRBD2, was not verified against the DNA. Germline CDR1 reads MNHEY; CDR2 reads SMNVEV (reference sequence). The CDR3 is 14 residues long, ends included. The CDR3 is CASSTSTSEGEQYF.

In this sample, this clonotype turned up a few times. This rearrangement joins TRBV19 to TRBJ1-5; 7 nucleotides agree with TRBD1. The J segment lost 3 bases and the V segment lost 3 bases, leaving 8 bases of the junction unmatched. Looked up from germline, CDR1 is LNHDA and CDR2 is SQIVND (reference sequence). This CDR3 spans 16 amino acids. The CDR3 nucleotides are TGTGCCAGTAGTATTTCTACCAGGGGGATCAATCAGCCCCAGCATTTT. It encodes CASSISTRGINQPQHF.

As for this clonotype: A much larger clonotype is one base distant, so this may be a read error. The chain recombines TRBV5-6 with TRBJ2-2; weak D call: TRBD2 (5 bases). V shed 6 bases and J shed 3 bases, with 9 bases lying between them. Germline V gene data show CDR1 as SGHDT and CDR2 as YYEEEE. The CDR3 totals 13 residues. The CDR3 region is CASKRAHTGELFF. The DNA of the CDR3 is TGTGCCAGCAAGAGGGCGCACACCGGGGAGCTGTTTTTT.

Concerning this clonotype: One end of the junction does not line up with germline, which may come from a read error. The chain employs TRBV14 and TRBJ1-2; weak D call: TRBD1 (6 bases). Germline V gene data show CDR1 as SGHDN and CDR2 as FVKESK. The CDR3 loop spans 14 amino acids. This chain's CDR3 is CASRITGSNYGYAF. As DNA, the CDR3 is TGTGCCAGCAGGATTACAGGGAGTAACTATGGCTACGCCTTC.

In this sample, this clonotype turned up many times. This chain joins TRBV12-3 or TRBV12-4 and TRBJ2-3, with D perhaps matching TRBD1 or TRBD2 (5 bases each). The CDR3 extends over 15 amino acids. V was clipped by 3 bases and J by 0 bases, with 10 bases between them. Here the CDR3 reads CASSLGPPSTDTQYF. CDR3 DNA: TGTGCCAGCAGTTTGGGACCACCTAGCACAGATACGCAGTATTTT.

This clonotype occurred many times. This chain joins TRBV5-1 and TRBJ1-3; D possibly corresponds to TRBD1 (5 bases). This CDR3 contains 14 residues. V lost 3 bases and J lost 0, with 7 bases in between. The germline V gene has CDR1 SGHRS and CDR2 YFSETQ. CDR3 nucleotide sequence: TGCGCCAGCAGCTACGACAGCTCTGGAAACACCATATATTTT. This translates into CASSYDSSGNTIYF.

As regards this clonotype: A much larger clone differs by one base, so this may be a read error. V is TRBV2 and J is TRBJ2-4, with a tentative D call TRBD1 (5 bases). The length of the CDR3 is 15 residues. Germline V lookup: CDR1 SNHLY, CDR2 FYNNEI. Between the trimmed V and J ends, which lost 4 bases and 0 bases, there was a span of 10 bases. As DNA, the CDR3 is TGTGCCAGCAGTGGGGGCAGTGTAGCCAAAAACATTCAGTACTTC. It specifies CASSGGSVAKNIQYF.

This clonotype was seen a handful of times. This sequence joins TRBV27 and TRBJ2-7; 7 nucleotides match TRBD2. V shed 4 bases, J shed 2 bases, and the junction held 5 bases outside the gene matches. Germline V gives CDR1 MNHEY, CDR2 SMNVEV (reference sequence). This CDR3 contains 14 residues. The CDR3 DNA sequence: TGTGCCAGCAGTTCACGACTAGCCCCCTACGAGCAGTACTTC. Translated, it gives CASSSRLAPYEQYF.

V and J are TRBV11-3 and TRBJ2-1, with D possibly TRBD2 on 5 matching bases. The germline V gene encodes CDR1 SGHNT and CDR2 YENEEA. The CDR3 consists of 15 residues. The V end lost 8 bases, the J end lost 3 bases, and 17 bases lay between the germline ends. CDR3 in amino acids: CASAPNSGLYNEQFF. The CDR3 DNA is TGTGCCAGCGCACCAAACTCCGGACTCTACAATGAGCAGTTCTTC.

For this clonotype: This may stem from a read error, because a much larger clone lies one nucleotide away. The chain carries TRBV6-5 and TRBJ2-3, with D perhaps matching TRBD1 or TRBD2 (5 bases each). The CDR3 spans 17 residues. V was shortened by 1 base and J by 0 bases, with 14 bases between the two germline ends. Germline-derived CDR1 and CDR2 are MNHEY and SVGAGI. CDR3 amino acids: CASSYFPGSVSTDTQYF. DNA of the CDR3: TGTGCCAGCAGTTACTTCCCAGGGAGCGTGAGCACAGATACGCAGTATTTT.

This clonotype has a handful of counts. The chain employs TRBV27 and TRBJ2-5, with a tentative D call TRBD2 (5 bases). Germline values: CDR1 MNHEY, CDR2 SMNVEV (reference sequence). The CDR3 contains 11 residues. V was shortened by 6 bases and J by 12 bases, with 14 bases between the two germline ends. CDR3 residues: CASSSGLNEYF. The DNA for the CDR3 is TGTGCCAGCAGCTCCGGACTGAACGAGTACTTC.

This clonotype was recorded a few times. J is TRBJ2-7 and V is TRBV4-3, with 8 bases lining up with TRBD2. The length of the CDR3 is 16 residues. Germline CDR1 is LGHNA and CDR2 is YSLEER. The V segment lost 0 bases and the J segment 1 base; nucleotides outside the gene matches: 5. CDR3 amino acids: CASSQDRSGSSYEQYF. In DNA, the CDR3 is TGCGCCAGCAGCCAAGATAGGAGCGGGAGTTCCTACGAGCAGTACTTC.

On this clonotype: This clone may be a read error of a much larger clone one base away. The conserved closing phenylalanine or tryptophan is absent in this CDR3, likely reflecting a read error. The rearrangement links TRBV12-3 or TRBV12-4 to TRBJ1-1; possible D gene TRBD1, 5 bases. V shed 7 bases and J shed 8 bases, with 14 bases lying between them. The CDR3 sequence is 12 residues long. CDR3 residues: CASNPGGAEAFS. The CDR3, as DNA: TGTGCCAGCAACCCGGGCGGGGCCGAAGCTTTCTCT.

This clonotype came up many times. The chain employs TRBV4-1 and TRBJ2-3, with 10 bases matching TRBD2. V shed 4 bases, J shed 0 bases, and the junction held 7 bases outside the gene matches. The CDR3 is 17 amino acids. From germline, CDR1 is MGHRA and CDR2 YSYEKL. The DNA for the CDR3 is TGCGCCAGCAGCCCTTCTAGCGGGGGCCTTAGCACAGATACGCAGTATTTT. It translates to CASSPSSGGLSTDTQYF.

A note on this clonotype: Likely a read error: the CDR3 ends without its conserved phenylalanine or tryptophan. It is unclear where the CDR3 begins or ends on the DNA, so no DNA is shown, and the CDR3 is as TCRdb lists it. V and J are TRBV3-2 and TRBJ2-3; the D call TRBD2 from the table was never checked on the DNA. TRBV3-2 is given as a pseudogene. The CDR3 spans 19 residues, counting both ends. The CDR3 is CASSQDRGGQGGVADTQYL.

About this clonotype itself: The junction shows a germline mismatch at one end, possibly a read error. This rearrangement joins TRBV4-3 to TRBJ2-7, with D hard to call. The CDR3 is 15 amino acids. Germline V gene sequence: CDR1 LGHNA, CDR2 YSLEER. The CDR3 coding sequence is TGCGCCAGCAGCCAAGGTGCAGGCACAGCCTACGAGCGGTACTTC. As protein: CASSQGAGTAYERYF.

As concerns this clonotype: A much larger clone lies one base from this, so it may be a read error. The V call is TRBV23-1, the J call TRBJ1-6, with TRBD1 as a possible D gene (6 bases). TRBV23-1 is sorted into the ORF group, with uncertain function. This CDR3 spans 16 amino acids. The DNA of the CDR3 is TGCGCCAGCAGTCCTCGCGGGACACTATATAATTCACCCCCCCACTTT. Translated, it gives CASSPRGTLYNSPPHF.

This clonotype was counted many times. The chain uses TRBV19 and TRBJ1-1; no definite D call. CDR1 and CDR2 from the germline V gene are LNHDA and SQIVND (reference sequence). The CDR3 totals 17 residues. With 0 bases removed from V and 7 bases from J, the gap between germline ends came to 21 bases. The CDR3 sequence: CASSIDHSLTGVNEAFF. CDR3 sequence (DNA): TGTGCCAGTAGTATAGACCACTCGTTGACGGGCGTAAATGAAGCTTTCTTT.